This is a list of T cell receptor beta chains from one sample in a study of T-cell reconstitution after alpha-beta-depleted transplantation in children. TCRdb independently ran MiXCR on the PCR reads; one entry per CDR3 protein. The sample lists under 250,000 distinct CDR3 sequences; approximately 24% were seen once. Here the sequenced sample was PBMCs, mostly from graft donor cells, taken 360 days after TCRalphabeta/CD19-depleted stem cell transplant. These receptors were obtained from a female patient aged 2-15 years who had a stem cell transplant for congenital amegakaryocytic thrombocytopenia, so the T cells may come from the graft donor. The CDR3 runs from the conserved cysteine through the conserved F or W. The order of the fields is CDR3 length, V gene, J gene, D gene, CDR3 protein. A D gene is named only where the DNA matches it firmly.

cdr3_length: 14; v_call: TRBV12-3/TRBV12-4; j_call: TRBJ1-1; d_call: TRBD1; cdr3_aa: CASRTGQSNTEAFF
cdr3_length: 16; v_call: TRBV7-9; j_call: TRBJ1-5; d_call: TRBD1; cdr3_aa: CASSSGTGYSNQPQHF
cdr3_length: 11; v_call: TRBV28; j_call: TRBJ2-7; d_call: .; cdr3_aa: CATVSSYEQYF
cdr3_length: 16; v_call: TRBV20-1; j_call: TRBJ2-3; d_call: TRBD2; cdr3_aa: CSAKGTSGRGTDTQYF
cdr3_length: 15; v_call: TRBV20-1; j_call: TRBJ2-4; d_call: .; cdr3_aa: CSASRGTLAKNIQYF
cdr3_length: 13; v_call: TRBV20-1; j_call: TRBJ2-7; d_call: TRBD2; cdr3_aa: CSARTSGGYEQYF
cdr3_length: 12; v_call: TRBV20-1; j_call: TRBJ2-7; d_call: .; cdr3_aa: CSATSGTSRQYF
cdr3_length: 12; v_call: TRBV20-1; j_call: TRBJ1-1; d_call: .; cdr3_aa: CSAAPGNTEAFF
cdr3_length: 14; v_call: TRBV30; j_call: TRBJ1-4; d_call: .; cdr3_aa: CAWSVGRLNEKLFF
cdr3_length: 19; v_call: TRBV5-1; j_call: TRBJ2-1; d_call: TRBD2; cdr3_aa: CASSLLPGMLAVGSNEQFF
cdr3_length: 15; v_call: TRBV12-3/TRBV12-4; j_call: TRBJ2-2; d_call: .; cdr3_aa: CASTQGRPNTGELFF
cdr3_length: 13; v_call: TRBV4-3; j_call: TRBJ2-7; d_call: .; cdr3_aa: CASSQDWGRAQYF